Listed below are T cell receptor beta chains from one sample, sequenced in a study of CD8 T cells in ankylosing spondylitis. From the 5' RACE reads, TCRdb called clonotypes with MiXCR, one entry per CDR3 protein. The sample includes roughly 230,000 distinct CDR3 sequences, about 20% of them seen just once. Sequencing was performed on blood, either unsorted or a sorted T cell fraction (not recorded which). The receptors shown here come from a male donor with ankylosing spondylitis or in good health (not recorded which). The CDR3 runs from the conserved cysteine through the conserved F or W. The order of the fields is V gene, J gene, D gene, clone size, CDR3 protein, CDR3 DNA. A D gene is named only where the DNA matches it firmly. A row's size may be missing; if present it is once, few, many or a size class.

v_call: TRBV27
j_call: TRBJ2-1
d_call: NA
clone_size: NA
cdr3_aa: CASTKYNEQFF
cdr3_nt: TGTGCCAGCACAAAATACAATGAGCAGTTCTTC

v_call: TRBV7-9
j_call: TRBJ1-4
d_call: NA
clone_size: NA
cdr3_aa: CASSLARSGWEKLFF
cdr3_nt: TGTGCCAGCAGCTTAGCACGTTCAGGATGGGAAAAACTGTTTTTT

v_call: TRBV5-5
j_call: TRBJ2-5
d_call: TRBD1
clone_size: few
cdr3_aa: CASSLPEGQGVSETQYF
cdr3_nt: TGTGCCAGCAGCTTGCCAGAGGGACAGGGGGTTTCAGAGACCCAGTACTTC

v_call: TRBV7-9
j_call: TRBJ2-1
d_call: TRBD2
clone_size: few
cdr3_aa: CASSPTLAGAYNEQFF
cdr3_nt: TGTGCCAGCAGCCCAACTCTAGCGGGAGCCTACAATGAGCAGTTCTTC

v_call: TRBV19
j_call: TRBJ1-5
d_call: NA
clone_size: NA
cdr3_aa: CASSVGGDQPQHF
cdr3_nt: TGTGCCAGTAGTGTCGGGGGTGATCAGCCCCAGCATTTT

v_call: TRBV6-5
j_call: TRBJ1-1
d_call: TRBD1
clone_size: many
cdr3_aa: CASSYHGRDRGFGDTEAFF
cdr3_nt: TGTGCCAGCAGTTACCACGGCCGGGACAGGGGATTTGGGGACACTGAAGCTTTCTTT

v_call: TRBV10-3
j_call: TRBJ2-7
d_call: NA
clone_size: many
cdr3_aa: CAIIPGPLGSLLYEQYF
cdr3_nt: TGTGCCATCATTCCGGGCCCCCTAGGATCCCTACTCTACGAGCAGTACTTC

v_call: TRBV18
j_call: TRBJ2-1
d_call: NA
clone_size: few
cdr3_aa: CASSADIYNEQFF
cdr3_nt: TGTGCCAGCTCGGCTGACATTTACAATGAGCAGTTCTTC

v_call: TRBV9
j_call: TRBJ2-7
d_call: TRBD2
clone_size: NA
cdr3_aa: CASSVGGLAGAHEQYF
cdr3_nt: TGTGCCAGCAGCGTAGGAGGACTAGCGGGAGCCCACGAGCAGTACTTC

v_call: TRBV2
j_call: TRBJ1-3
d_call: NA
clone_size: NA
cdr3_aa: CASRTYREIVGNTIYF
cdr3_nt: TGTGCCAGCAGGACCTACAGGGAGATAGTTGGAAACACCATATATTTT

v_call: TRBV6-2/TRBV6-3
j_call: TRBJ1-5
d_call: NA
clone_size: few
cdr3_aa: CASSNRDLNQPQHF
cdr3_nt: TGTGCCAGCAGCAACCGGGACCTAAATCAGCCCCAGCATTTT

v_call: TRBV5-1
j_call: TRBJ2-5
d_call: NA
clone_size: many
cdr3_aa: CASSLWFDGEETQYF
cdr3_nt: TGCGCCAGCAGCCTCTGGTTCGACGGAGAAGAGACCCAGTACTTC

v_call: TRBV4-3
j_call: TRBJ2-1
d_call: TRBD2
clone_size: NA
cdr3_aa: CASSQNLAGTSGTNEQFF
cdr3_nt: TGCGCCAGCAGCCAAAACCTGGCAGGGACTAGCGGGACAAATGAGCAGTTCTTC

v_call: TRBV20-1
j_call: TRBJ2-7
d_call: TRBD2
clone_size: few
cdr3_aa: CSAPGLTISYEQYF
cdr3_nt: TGCAGTGCTCCGGGACTAACGATTTCCTACGAGCAGTACTTC

v_call: TRBV15
j_call: TRBJ2-2
d_call: TRBD1
clone_size: NA
cdr3_aa: CATSKRDRENPGELFF
cdr3_nt: TGTGCCACCAGCAAACGGGACAGGGAGAACCCCGGGGAGCTGTTTTTT

v_call: TRBV29-1
j_call: TRBJ2-3
d_call: TRBD2
clone_size: NA
cdr3_aa: CSVEVVLAEPGEQYF
cdr3_nt: TGCAGCGTTGAAGTCGTACTAGCGGAGCCCGGGGAGCAGTATTTT

v_call: TRBV29-1
j_call: TRBJ1-4
d_call: NA
clone_size: NA
cdr3_aa: CSADGGENEKLFF
cdr3_nt: TGCAGCGCCGACGGGGGTGAAAATGAAAAACTGTTTTTT

v_call: TRBV4-1
j_call: TRBJ2-7
d_call: TRBD2
clone_size: NA
cdr3_aa: CASSQDQRDHYEQYF
cdr3_nt: TGCGCCAGCAGCCAAGACCAGCGGGACCACTACGAGCAGTACTTC

v_call: TRBV20-1
j_call: TRBJ2-7
d_call: NA
clone_size: many
cdr3_aa: CSARDLLNPSYEQYF
cdr3_nt: TGCAGTGCTAGAGATCTTTTGAACCCTAGCTACGAGCAGTACTTC

v_call: TRBV7-9
j_call: TRBJ1-5
d_call: TRBD1
clone_size: few
cdr3_aa: CASSVTGVNQPQHF
cdr3_nt: TGTGCCAGCAGCGTAACAGGGGTCAATCAGCCCCAGCATTTT

v_call: TRBV29-1
j_call: TRBJ1-1
d_call: NA
clone_size: NA
cdr3_aa: CSVDRENTEAFF
cdr3_nt: TGCAGCGTTGATAGGGAGAACACTGAAGCTTTCTTT

v_call: TRBV12-3/TRBV12-4
j_call: TRBJ2-6
d_call: NA
clone_size: few
cdr3_aa: CASSLRTAGANVLTF
cdr3_nt: TGTGCCAGCAGTCTACGGACAGCTGGGGCCAACGTCCTGACTTTC

v_call: TRBV5-4
j_call: TRBJ2-3
d_call: TRBD2
clone_size: once
cdr3_aa: CASSLGGLAGGNTQYF
cdr3_nt: TGTGCCAGCAGCTTGGGGGGACTAGCGGGAGGGAATACGCAGTATTTT

v_call: TRBV12-3/TRBV12-4
j_call: TRBJ2-5
d_call: NA
clone_size: many
cdr3_aa: CASRRRGQETQYF
cdr3_nt: TGTGCCAGCAGGAGAAGGGGTCAAGAGACCCAGTACTTC

v_call: TRBV4-2
j_call: TRBJ2-7
d_call: NA
clone_size: few
cdr3_aa: CASSQSVSYEQYF
cdr3_nt: TGTGCCAGCAGCCAGAGTGTATCCTACGAGCAGTACTTC

v_call: TRBV29-1
j_call: TRBJ2-7
d_call: TRBD2
clone_size: few
cdr3_aa: CSVVAGETYEQYF
cdr3_nt: TGCAGCGTTGTTGCGGGAGAAACCTACGAGCAGTACTTC

v_call: TRBV29-1
j_call: TRBJ2-1
d_call: TRBD2
clone_size: many
cdr3_aa: CSVGGLAGPDSYNEQFF
cdr3_nt: TGCAGCGTTGGGGGACTAGCGGGACCAGACTCCTACAATGAGCAGTTCTTC

v_call: TRBV5-1
j_call: TRBJ2-1
d_call: TRBD1
clone_size: NA
cdr3_aa: CASSLRQGALYEQFF
cdr3_nt: TGCGCCAGCAGCTTGAGACAGGGGGCTTTGTATGAGCAGTTCTTC

v_call: TRBV7-2
j_call: TRBJ2-7
d_call: NA
clone_size: NA
cdr3_aa: CASSLGPRGAYEQYF
cdr3_nt: TGTGCCAGCAGCTTAGGGCCGCGGGGAGCCTACGAGCAGTACTTC

v_call: TRBV29-1
j_call: TRBJ2-7
d_call: NA
clone_size: many
cdr3_aa: CSVVTRGSYEQYF
cdr3_nt: TGCAGCGTTGTTACTCGGGGGAGCTACGAGCAGTACTTC

v_call: TRBV12-3/TRBV12-4
j_call: TRBJ2-5
d_call: NA
clone_size: few
cdr3_aa: CASSPDSNQETQYF
cdr3_nt: TGTGCCAGCAGCCCCGACTCGAACCAAGAGACCCAGTACTTC

v_call: TRBV7-2
j_call: TRBJ2-2
d_call: NA
clone_size: NA
cdr3_aa: CASSLPGVLNTGELFF
cdr3_nt: TGTGCCAGCAGCTTACCAGGGGTCTTAAACACCGGGGAGCTGTTTTTT

v_call: TRBV7-2
j_call: TRBJ2-1
d_call: TRBD2
clone_size: few
cdr3_aa: CASSSRLAVRPHNEQFF
cdr3_nt: TGTGCCAGCAGCTCAAGACTAGCCGTTCGCCCCCACAATGAGCAGTTCTTC

v_call: TRBV4-1
j_call: TRBJ2-5
d_call: NA
clone_size: many
cdr3_aa: CASSPPYQETQYF
cdr3_nt: TGCGCCAGCAGCCCCCCCTACCAAGAGACCCAGTACTTC

v_call: TRBV5-1
j_call: TRBJ1-2
d_call: TRBD1
clone_size: NA
cdr3_aa: CASRTRGGYTF
cdr3_nt: TGCGCCAGCAGGACCAGGGGGGGCTACACCTTC

v_call: TRBV4-2
j_call: TRBJ2-2
d_call: NA
clone_size: NA
cdr3_aa: CASSQEKWGFLGAGNTGELFF
cdr3_nt: TGTGCCAGCAGCCAAGAAAAATGGGGGTTTTTGGGGGCAGGAAACACCGGGGAGCTGTTTTTT

v_call: TRBV25-1
j_call: TRBJ2-7
d_call: NA
clone_size: few
cdr3_aa: CASSEVLGRKYF
cdr3_nt: TGTGCCAGCAGTGAAGTGTTGGGCCGCAAGTACTTC

v_call: TRBV29-1
j_call: TRBJ1-1
d_call: NA
clone_size: NA
cdr3_aa: CSVGGGRTLSNTEAFF
cdr3_nt: TGCAGCGTGGGCGGGGGTCGAACCCTCTCGAACACTGAAGCTTTCTTT

v_call: TRBV7-2
j_call: TRBJ2-1
d_call: NA
clone_size: few
cdr3_aa: CASSFPVHEQFF
cdr3_nt: TGTGCCAGCAGCTTCCCAGTCCATGAGCAGTTCTTC

v_call: TRBV4-1
j_call: TRBJ2-1
d_call: TRBD2
clone_size: NA
cdr3_aa: CASSERTSGSIDEQFF
cdr3_nt: TGCGCCAGCAGCGAACGGACTAGCGGGAGTATAGATGAGCAGTTCTTC

v_call: TRBV29-1
j_call: TRBJ2-5
d_call: NA
clone_size: few
cdr3_aa: CSVEDWRDQQETQYF
cdr3_nt: TGCAGCGTTGAAGATTGGCGGGATCAGCAAGAGACCCAGTACTTC

v_call: TRBV4-1
j_call: TRBJ2-5
d_call: NA
clone_size: NA
cdr3_aa: CASSQGKDGETQYF
cdr3_nt: TGCGCCAGCAGCCAAGGCAAGGATGGCGAGACCCAGTACTTC

v_call: TRBV5-1
j_call: TRBJ1-5
d_call: NA
clone_size: NA
cdr3_aa: CASSLLGTEPLHQPQHF
cdr3_nt: TGCGCCAGCAGCTTACTCGGGACGGAGCCCTTACATCAGCCCCAGCATTTT